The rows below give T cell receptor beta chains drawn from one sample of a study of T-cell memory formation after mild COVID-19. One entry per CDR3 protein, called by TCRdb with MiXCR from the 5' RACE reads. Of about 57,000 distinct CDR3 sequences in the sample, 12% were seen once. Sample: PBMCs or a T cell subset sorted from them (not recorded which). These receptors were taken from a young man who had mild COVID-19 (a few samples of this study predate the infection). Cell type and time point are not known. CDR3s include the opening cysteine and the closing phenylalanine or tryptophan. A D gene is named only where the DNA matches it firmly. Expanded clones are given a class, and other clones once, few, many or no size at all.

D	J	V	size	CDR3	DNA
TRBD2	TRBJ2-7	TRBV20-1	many	CSAPLAGDEQYF	TGCAGTGCTCCTCTAGCGGGGGACGAGCAGTACTTC
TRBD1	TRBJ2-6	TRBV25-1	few	CASSFRTGSSGANVLTF	TGTGCCAGCAGTTTCAGGACAGGAAGCTCTGGGGCCAACGTCCTGACTTTC
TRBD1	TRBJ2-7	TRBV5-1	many	CASSGRDRGRDEQYF	TGCGCCAGCAGCGGACGGGACAGGGGCAGAGACGAGCAGTACTTC
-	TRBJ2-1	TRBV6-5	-	CASSYGGGAYPNEQFF	TGTGCCAGCAGTTATGGAGGGGGGGCATATCCCAATGAGCAGTTCTTC
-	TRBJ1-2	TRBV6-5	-	CASKGLGNYGYTF	TGTGCCAGCAAGGGTCTGGGGAACTATGGCTACACCTTC
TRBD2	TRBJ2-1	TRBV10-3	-	CAIRVGTSDEQFF	TGTGCCATCAGGGTGGGGACTAGCGATGAGCAGTTCTTC
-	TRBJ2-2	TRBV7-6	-	CASSLYGTGELFF	TGTGCCAGCAGCTTATATGGCACCGGGGAGCTGTTTTTT
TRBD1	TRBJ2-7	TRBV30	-	CAWSVREGGRWEQYF	TGTGCCTGGAGTGTACGGGAAGGGGGCCGTTGGGAGCAGTACTTC
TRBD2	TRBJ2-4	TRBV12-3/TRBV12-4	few	CASTVAGAKNIQYF	TGTGCCAGCACCGTAGCGGGGGCCAAAAACATTCAGTACTTC
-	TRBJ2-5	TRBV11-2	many	CASRRGNEETQYF	TGTGCCAGCAGGCGGGGAAATGAAGAGACCCAGTACTTC
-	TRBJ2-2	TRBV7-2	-	CASSLKPGSVTGELFF	TGTGCCAGCAGCTTAAAGCCCGGCTCGGTCACCGGGGAGCTGTTTTTT
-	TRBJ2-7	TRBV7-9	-	CASSPENRAYEQYF	TGTGCCAGCAGTCCAGAAAACAGGGCCTACGAGCAGTACTTC
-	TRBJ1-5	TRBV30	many	CAWSVAANQPQHF	TGTGCCTGGAGTGTGGCAGCTAATCAGCCCCAGCATTTT
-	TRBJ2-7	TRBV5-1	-	CASSSGYEQYF	TGCGCCAGCAGCTCTGGGTACGAGCAGTACTTC
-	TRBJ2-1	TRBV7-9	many	CASSLSGGVDEQFF	TGTGCCAGCAGCCTTTCAGGGGGGGTGGATGAGCAGTTCTTC
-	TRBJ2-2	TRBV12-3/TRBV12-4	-	CASSPLGTDVPMELFF	TGTGCCAGCAGCCCGCTTGGGACGGACGTTCCTATGGAGCTGTTTTTT
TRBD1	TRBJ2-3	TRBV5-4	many	CASSLQGSTDTQYF	TGTGCCAGCAGCTTACAGGGGAGCACAGATACGCAGTATTTT